The TCR beta chain described here comes from a study of cytomegalovirus exposure and HLA in healthy donors. Germline-derived CDR1 and CDR2 are SGHRS and YFSETQ. The V gene end was trimmed by 0 bases and the J gene end by 0 bases; junction bases not matched to a gene: 5. This CDR3 region has 17 residues. PCR employed 60 Vbeta and 13 Jbeta primers. Generated by immunoSEQ multiplex PCR, the TCRdb table keeps only in-frame clones and is missing some. The data contain roughly 84,000 clones, roughly 64% of them singletons. The chain has TRBV5-1 and TRBJ2-3, with 9 bases identical to TRBD2. The sequenced material came from PBMCs. This TCR was sampled from a middle-aged woman in good health and CMV-seropositive. The CDR3 loop reads CASSLGASGDSTDTQYF. The CDR3 nucleotides read TGCGCCAGCAGCTTGGGGGCTAGCGGGGATAGCACAGATACGCAGTATTTT. Filled out from reference TRBV5-1 and TRBJ2-3, the complete variable domain reads KAGVTQTPRYLIKTRGQQVTLSCSPISGHRSVSWYQQTPGQGLQFLFEYFSETQRNKGNFPGRFSGRQFSNSRSEMNVSTLELGDSALYLCASSLGASGDSTDTQYFGPGTRLTVL.